The entry below gives a single TCR beta chain sequence along with its context. No antigen is known for it. The sample comes from a study of early stage breast cancer tumors. Across the whole study: Most invasive tumors, about 75% of the 16, were ER+/PR+/HER2-. Study-level results: Comparing each tissue with blood distinguished tumor from normal in most of the 16 patients. Commonly generated sequences made up most enriched TCRB sequences shared between patients.

Each sample had two DNA replicates, 0.5 to 0.65 ug blood or roughly 1.4 ug tissue. Here immunoSEQ multiplex PCR was the method, and the copy in TCRdb shows in-frame clones only, minus some. The data hold tens of thousands of clones, with roughly 78% observed a single time. Losses at the gene ends were 0 bases for V and 5 bases for J; bases not matched to a gene: 5. Germline V gene sequence: CDR1 SGDLS, CDR2 YYNGEE. This CDR3 is built from 15 residues. The specimen was blood. This chain uses TRBV9 with TRBJ1-1; 9 bases fit TRBD1. The TCR was taken from a person in their 40s with breast cancer. Written as DNA, the CDR3 is TGTGCCAGCAGCGTAGGTACAGGGGGCAGGACTGAAGCTTTCTTT. Translated: CASSVGTGGRTEAFF. Drawing the rest from reference TRBV9 and TRBJ1-1, the complete variable domain is DSGVTQTPKHLITATGQRVTLRCSPRSGDLSVYWYQQSLDQGLQFLIQYYNGEERAKGNILERFSAQQFPDLHSELNLSSLELGDSALYFCASSVGTGGRTEAFFGQGTRLTVV.